This TCR beta chain stems from a study of blood T cell repertoires in COVID-19. This CDR3 region has 15 residues. V was clipped by 0 bases and J by 7 bases, with 11 bases between them. The germline CDR1 and CDR2 sequences are SGHRS and YFSETQ. The data were produced by immunoSEQ multiplex PCR, yet TCRdb's version contains in-frame clones alone and is incomplete. The sample comprises more than 200,000 clones, roughly nine tenths of which are singletons, and over 1.5% rests with the top ten. Sequenced input: peripheral blood. The V and J genes are TRBV5-1 and TRBJ1-6; D is undetermined. This sequence was found in a man between 65 and 85 years old with acute or convalescent COVID-19. DNA for the CDR3: TGCGCCAGCAGCTTGGGAGGTATACTGAATTCACCCCTCCACTTT. Residues: CASSLGGILNSPLHF.